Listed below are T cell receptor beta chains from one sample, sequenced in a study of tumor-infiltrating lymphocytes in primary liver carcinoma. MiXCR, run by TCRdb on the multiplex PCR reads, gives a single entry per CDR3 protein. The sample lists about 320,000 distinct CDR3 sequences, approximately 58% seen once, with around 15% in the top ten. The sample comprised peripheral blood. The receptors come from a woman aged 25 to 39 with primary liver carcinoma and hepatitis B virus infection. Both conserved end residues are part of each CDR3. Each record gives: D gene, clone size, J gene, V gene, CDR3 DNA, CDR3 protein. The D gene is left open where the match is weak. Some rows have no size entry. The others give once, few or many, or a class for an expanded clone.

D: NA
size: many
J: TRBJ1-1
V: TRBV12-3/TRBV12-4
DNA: TGTGCCAGCAGCCCGATCGGAGAAGCTTTCTTT
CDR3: CASSPIGEAFF

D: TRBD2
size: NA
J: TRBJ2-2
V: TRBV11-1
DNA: TGTGCCAGCAGCCGGGGAACAGGAGATAGCGGGGAGATGTTTTTT
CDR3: CASSRGTGDSGEMFF

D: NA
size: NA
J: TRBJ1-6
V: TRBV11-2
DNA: TGTGCCAGCAGCCATCGGGACTTTAATTCGCCCCTCCACTTT
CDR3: CASSHRDFNSPLHF

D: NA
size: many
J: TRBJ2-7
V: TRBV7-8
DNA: TGTGCCAGCACCTTAGCCCTAGACCCTTCGGTCTACGAGCAGTACTTC
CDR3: CASTLALDPSVYEQYF

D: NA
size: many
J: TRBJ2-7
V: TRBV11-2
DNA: TGTGCCAGCAGCCAGGGACGGGTCTACGAGCAGTACTTC
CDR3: CASSQGRVYEQYF

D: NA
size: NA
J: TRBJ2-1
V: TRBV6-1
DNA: TGTGCTAGCAGTGTAGAGGCAGGATATGACGATGAGCAGTTCTTC
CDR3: CASSVEAGYDDEQFF

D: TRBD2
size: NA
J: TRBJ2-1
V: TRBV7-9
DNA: TGTGCCAGCAGCTTAGGGGGACTAGCGGATTACAATGAGCAGTTCTTC
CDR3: CASSLGGLADYNEQFF

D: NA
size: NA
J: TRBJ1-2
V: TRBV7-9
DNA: TGTGCCAGCAGCTTCTTTGGCGGGACTAACTATGGCTACACCTTC
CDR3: CASSFFGGTNYGYTF

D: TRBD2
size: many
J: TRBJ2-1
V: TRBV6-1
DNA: TGTGCCAGCAGTCTCGGGGGGGGAACTGAGCAGTTCTTC
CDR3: CASSLGGGTEQFF

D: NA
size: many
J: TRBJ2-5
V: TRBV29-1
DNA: TGCAGCGTTGGGGCCGGTCTTGGGGAGACCCAGTACTTC
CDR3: CSVGAGLGETQYF

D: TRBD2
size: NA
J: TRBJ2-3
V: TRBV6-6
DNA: TGTGCCAGCAGTTACTCGGGGGGGAGCACGGGTACGCAGTATTTT
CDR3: CASSYSGGSTGTQYF

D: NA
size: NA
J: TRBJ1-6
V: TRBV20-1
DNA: TGCAGTGCTAGAGAGACACATTCACCCCTCCACTTT
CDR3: CSARETHSPLHF

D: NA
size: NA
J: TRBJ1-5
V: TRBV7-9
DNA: TGTGCCAGCCGAGGGGGACAAAACCAGCCCCAGCATTTT
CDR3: CASRGGQNQPQHF

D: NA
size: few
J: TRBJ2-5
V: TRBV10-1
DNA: TGCGCCAGCCAGGCAGGGGCCGGCGAGACCCAGTACTTC
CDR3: CASQAGAGETQYF

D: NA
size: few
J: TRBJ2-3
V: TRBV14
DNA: TGTGCCAGCAGGGAATACTCCACAGATACGCAGTATTTT
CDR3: CASREYSTDTQYF

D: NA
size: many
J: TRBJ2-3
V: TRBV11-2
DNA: TGTGCCAGCAGCTTCCGCCCGGGAGACTCTTTTCTGGTGTCTAGCACAGATACGCAGTATTTT
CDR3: CASSFRPGDSFLVSSTDTQYF

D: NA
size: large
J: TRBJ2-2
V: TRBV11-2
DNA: TGTGCCAGCAGCCCCGATCCCCAATTGAACACCGGGGAGCTGTTTTTT
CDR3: CASSPDPQLNTGELFF

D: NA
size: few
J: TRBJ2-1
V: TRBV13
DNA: TGTGCCAGCAGCTTTTGGCGGGCCAATGAGCAGTTCTTC
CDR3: CASSFWRANEQFF

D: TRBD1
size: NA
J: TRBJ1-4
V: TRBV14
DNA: TGTGCCAGCAGCCTTTACCCAGGGGGGCCCAGGAGAGAAAAACTGTTTTTT
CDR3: CASSLYPGGPRREKLFF